This passage covers 24 T cell receptor beta chains from one sample sequenced in a study of Graves' ophthalmopathy and Graves' hyperthyroidism. Amplifying from RNA transcripts, the study obtained TCR beta CDR3 regions. A first-round RT-PCR used HTBI primers, followed by a second-round multiplex PCR. TCRdb re-called the multiplex PCR reads with MiXCR, one entry per CDR3 protein. The repertoire includes fewer than 250,000 distinct CDR3 sequences, 25% to 30% of them detected once, and around 10% sits in the top ten. What was sequenced was peripheral blood. The receptors shown here come from a man in his forties or fifties with Graves' ophthalmopathy.

Many counts were recorded for this clonotype. The rearrangement links TRBV15 to TRBJ1-3; D may be TRBD1 (5 bases). In germline, CDR1 is LNHNV, CDR2 YYDKDF (reference sequence). Trimming shortened V by 0 bases and J by 3 bases, and 15 bases separated the two germline ends. The CDR3 length is 17 residues. CDR3 loop: CATSRDITGVDGNTIYF. The DNA of the CDR3 is TGTGCCACCAGCAGAGATATAACAGGCGTTGATGGAAACACCATATATTTT.

Many counts were recorded for this clonotype. The rearrangement joins TRBV28 to TRBJ1-2; no reliable D call. The CDR3 runs to 15 residues. V gave up 5 bases and J gave up 8 bases, with 21 bases separating them. Per the germline V gene, CDR1 is MDHEN and CDR2 is SYDVKM. The chain's CDR3 is CASSPPLILEGGYTF. Here the CDR3 DNA reads TGTGCCAGCAGTCCCCCACTGATACTCGAAGGCGGCTACACCTTC.

This clonotype was recorded many times. This chain connects TRBV10-3 to TRBJ2-7; maybe TRBD2 (5 bases). Trimming took 0 bases from V and 3 from J, leaving 9 bases between them. This CDR3 contains 14 residues. Germline-derived CDR1 and CDR2 are ENHRY and SYGVKD. Here the CDR3 reads CAISESWESYEQYF. The CDR3 DNA follows: TGTGCCATCAGTGAGTCTTGGGAGAGCTACGAGCAGTACTTC.

This clonotype was seen repeatedly, ten times or more. The chain couples TRBV19 to TRBJ1-5; 11 bases agree with TRBD1. Trimming took 8 bases from V and 4 from J; bases not matched to a gene: 1. The CDR3 loop spans 13 amino acids. The V gene's germline CDR1 is LNHDA and CDR2 SQIVND (reference sequence). CDR3 nucleotide sequence: TGTGCCAGTGGACAGGGGGCAAATCAGCCCCAGCATTTT. Residues: CASGQGANQPQHF.

The rearrangement uses TRBV6-4 and TRBJ2-2; TRBD1 matches 8 bases. The V gene's germline CDR1 is MRHNA and CDR2 SNTAGT. V shed 2 bases, J shed 5 bases, and the junction held 4 bases outside the gene matches. The CDR3 covers 15 residues. The DNA for the CDR3 is TGTGCCAGCAGTGACCCGGGACAGGAGACCGGGGAGCTGTTTTTT. Amino acids: CASSDPGQETGELFF.

V usage is TRBV12-3 or TRBV12-4 and J usage is TRBJ2-5; D ambiguous. CDR3 length: 14 amino acids. Trimming pared 1 base from V and 4 bases from J, leaving 10 bases between. DNA for the CDR3: TGTGCCAGCAGTTTAGGCAGCCAGGCAGAGACCCAGTACTTC. Protein product: CASSLGSQAETQYF.

This clonotype was counted at least ten times. The chain has TRBV7-2 and TRBJ1-5, with D unresolved. Per the germline V gene, CDR1 is SGHTA and CDR2 is FQGNSA. V gave up 5 bases and J gave up 3 bases, with 11 bases separating them. CDR3 length equals 14 residues. The CDR3 loop is CASSGRHLNQPQHF. The CDR3 DNA reads TGTGCCAGCAGCGGGAGACACCTCAATCAGCCCCAGCATTTT. Full variable domain (remainder filled in from reference TRBV7-2 and TRBJ1-5): GAGVSQSPSNKVTEKGKDVELRCDPISGHTALYWYRQSLGQGLEFLIYFQGNSAPDKSGLPSDRFSAERTGGSVSTLTIQRTQQEDSAVYLCASSGRHLNQPQHFGDGTRLSIL.

This clonotype was observed at least ten times. The rearrangement joins TRBV20-1 to TRBJ2-2; possibly TRBD2 for D (6 bases). CDR1 and CDR2 (germline): DFQATT, SNEGSKA (reference sequence). V lost 2 bases to trimming and J lost 1 base, with 11 bases between them. The CDR3 contains 15 residues. The DNA of the CDR3 is TGCAGTGCTAGAAGGCTAGCGCTGAACACCGGGGAGCTGTTTTTT. Protein sequence: CSARRLALNTGELFF.

This clonotype was found many times. Germline and junction disagree at one end, which may indicate a read error. The chain joins TRBV6-6 to TRBJ2-7; 7 bases line up with TRBD1. The CDR3 consists of 17 residues. Germline V gene data show CDR1 as MNHNY and CDR2 as SVGAGI (reference sequence). The CDR3 DNA reads as TGTGCCAGCCGTTACTTCAAGGTGGGACAGTCCTCCTACGAGCAGTACTTC. Its protein product is CASRYFKVGQSSYEQYF.

This clonotype has at least ten counts. The chain uses TRBV7-2 and TRBJ1-3; weak D call: TRBD1 (6 bases). V dropped 5 bases and J dropped 3 bases, with 11 bases sitting between them. This CDR3 is 14 amino acids long. CDR1 SGHTA and CDR2 FQGNSA come from the germline V gene. The CDR3 coding sequence is TGTGCCAGCAGCCCGGACAGCTTTGGAAACACCATATATTTT. This encodes CASSPDSFGNTIYF.

This clonotype showed up many times. The rearrangement links TRBV19 to TRBJ1-5, with D possibly TRBD1 on 6 matching bases. CDR1 is LNHDA, CDR2 SQIVND, per germline (reference sequence). The CDR3 covers 14 residues. Trimming shortened V by 7 bases and J by 7 bases, and 17 bases separated the two germline ends. CDR3 in amino acids: CASTQSGGGQPQHF. CDR3 nucleotide sequence: TGTGCCAGTACCCAGTCGGGGGGCGGGCAGCCCCAGCATTTT.

The chain combines TRBV7-8 with TRBJ2-1; D remains ambiguous. This CDR3 is 11 amino acids long. Germline assignment: CDR1 SGHVS and CDR2 FQNEAQ. Between the trimmed V and J ends, which lost 2 bases and 10 bases, there was a span of 6 bases. The CDR3 region is CASSLNIEQFF. In DNA form, the CDR3 reads TGTGCCAGCAGCTTAAATATCGAGCAGTTCTTC. The full variable domain, in which reference TRBV7-8 and TRBJ2-1 provide the parts outside the CDR3, is GAGVSQSPRYKVAKRGQDVALRCDPISGHVSLFWYQQALGQGPEFLTYFQNEAQLDKSGLPSDRFFAERPEGSVSTLKIQRTQQEDSAVYLCASSLNIEQFFGPGTRLTVL.

Ten or more counts support this clonotype. The chain joins TRBV12-3 or TRBV12-4 to TRBJ2-7; 7 bases agree with TRBD2. The CDR3 consists of 14 residues. The junction had 9 bases not matched to a gene; V was cut back by 6 bases and J by 4 bases. The CDR3 spells CASRRAGRAYEQYF. As DNA, the CDR3 is TGTGCCAGCAGACGAGCGGGAAGAGCTTACGAGCAGTACTTC.

Many counts were recorded for this clonotype. This chain links TRBV4-3 with TRBJ1-6, with D perhaps matching TRBD1 (6 bases). The CDR3 totals 16 residues. Germline V gene data show CDR1 as LGHNA and CDR2 as YSLEER. The V and J ends lost 0 bases and 7 bases respectively, with 13 bases between them. CDR3 loop: CASSQDRTATNSPLHF. In DNA form, the CDR3 reads TGCGCCAGCAGCCAAGATCGGACAGCGACGAATTCACCCCTCCACTTT.

This clonotype was seen many times. The chain recombines TRBV6-2 or TRBV6-3 with TRBJ1-1; D perhaps matches TRBD1 (6 bases). V was trimmed by 7 bases and J by 4 bases, leaving 16 bases between them. Germline CDR1 is MNHEY and CDR2 is SVGEGT. This CDR3 region has 14 residues. The CDR3, as DNA: TGTGCCAGCAAGGGTAGGGGGGGCCCCACTGAAGCTTTCTTT. Its protein is CASKGRGGPTEAFF.

The chain is built from TRBV6-5 and TRBJ2-7; 7 nucleotides align to TRBD2. This CDR3 has 15 amino acids. Germline CDR1 and CDR2: MNHEY and SVGAGI. With 2 bases clipped from V and 5 bases from J, the junction kept 9 bases outside the gene matches. CDR3 in amino acids: CASSYPGLEKHEQYF. In DNA form, the CDR3 reads TGTGCCAGCAGTTACCCCGGACTAGAGAAGCACGAGCAGTACTTC.

This clonotype was found many times. V usage is TRBV19 and J usage is TRBJ1-2; D remains unclear. Trimming removed 5 bases from V and 5 bases from J, with 12 bases in between. The CDR3 spans 13 residues. From germline, CDR1 is LNHDA and CDR2 SQIVND (reference sequence). The CDR3 nucleotides read TGTGCCAGTAGTCCCCGGGGAACGTATGGCTACACCTTC. Protein product: CASSPRGTYGYTF.

This clonotype was detected many times. The rearrangement links TRBV2 to TRBJ2-5; D gene ambiguous. The CDR3 totals 12 residues. The ends were cut back, 5 bases at V and 5 bases at J, with 9 bases in the middle. CDR1 and CDR2 from the germline V gene are SNHLY and FYNNEI. In DNA, the CDR3 is TGTGCCAGCAGTTTATGGCTCGAGACCCAGTACTTC. Translating it yields CASSLWLETQYF.

This clonotype was found many times. CDR3 loop: CASSPRTSGRTGELFF. CDR3 in DNA: TGTGCCAGCAGTCCGCGGACTAGCGGGAGGACCGGGGAGCTGTTTTTT. The chain has TRBV12-3 or TRBV12-4 and TRBJ2-2; 14 bases map to TRBD2. This CDR3 contains 16 residues. V dropped 5 bases and J dropped 5; count of bases not matched to a gene: 4.

This clonotype was observed many times. The chain combines TRBV27 with TRBJ2-7; 9 nucleotides align to TRBD2. Germline CDR1 reads MNHEY; CDR2 reads SMNVEV (reference sequence). J lost 3 bases, V lost 4 bases, and 4 bases had no gene match. The CDR3 runs 14 residues. CDR3 in amino acids: CASSYSGSDYEQYF. The CDR3 nucleotides read TGTGCCAGCAGTTATAGCGGGAGTGACTACGAGCAGTACTTC.

The sample holds many counts of this clonotype. The chain employs TRBV7-6 and TRBJ1-1; D not resolved. The CDR3 runs 12 residues. V lost 0 bases and J lost 10, with 9 bases in between. The germline gives CDR1 SGHVS, CDR2 FNYEAQ. The CDR3 here is CASSLADGGAFF. DNA for the CDR3: TGTGCCAGCAGCTTAGCGGACGGCGGAGCTTTCTTT.

This clonotype was counted many times. The rearrangement joins TRBV6-2 or TRBV6-3 to TRBJ1-1, with TRBD1 as a possible D gene (5 bases). In germline, CDR1 is MNHEY, CDR2 SVGEGT. V was trimmed by 4 bases and J by 4 bases, leaving 10 bases between them. The CDR3 contains 13 residues. The CDR3 here is CASSSGFGTEAFF. CDR3 coding DNA: TGTGCCAGCAGTTCAGGGTTTGGCACTGAAGCTTTCTTT.

This clonotype was counted at least ten times. CDR3 in amino acids: CASSYSWGEGQETQYF. CDR3 DNA: TGTGCCAGCAGTTACTCGTGGGGGGAGGGCCAAGAGACCCAGTACTTC. V usage is TRBV6-5 and J usage is TRBJ2-5; 7 bases match TRBD2. With 0 bases clipped from V and 1 base from J, the junction kept 5 bases outside the gene matches. This CDR3 region has 16 residues. Germline V CDR1 and CDR2: MNHEY, SVGAGI.

J is TRBJ2-1 and V is TRBV12-3 or TRBV12-4, with D perhaps TRBD1 (6 bases). This CDR3 contains 14 residues. V was shortened by 2 bases and J by 8 bases, with 13 bases between the two germline ends. CDR3 sequence: CASSLRTVAYEQFF. The CDR3 DNA reads TGTGCCAGCAGTTTAAGGACAGTGGCTTATGAGCAGTTCTTC.